These T cell receptor beta chains were read from a single sample in a study of T cell changes during pregnancy in multiple sclerosis. Here immunoSEQ multiplex PCR was the method, and the copy in TCRdb shows in-frame clones only, minus some. Altogether 73,000 or so clones are present, roughly 89% being singletons, with the ten largest covering around 0.9%. The specimen was peripheral blood, collected in the second trimester of pregnancy. The receptors come from a female donor with multiple sclerosis, enrolled in a pregnancy study. The CDR3 runs from the conserved cysteine through the conserved F or W. Each record gives: D gene, clone size, V gene, J gene, CDR3 DNA, CDR3 protein. D genes are given only for firm matches. Only part of the rows carry a size: once, few, many, or a class if the clone is expanded.

>.|.|TRBV7-9|TRBJ1-2
TGTGCCAGCAGCTTTGGGGGGGCGAGGTATGGCTACACCTTC
CASSFGGARYGYTF
>TRBD1|.|TRBV11-2|TRBJ2-7
TGTGCCAGCAGCTTACAGGGGACAGGTCCTCCCTACGAGCAGTACTTC
CASSLQGTGPPYEQYF
>.|.|TRBV7-3|TRBJ1-2
TGTGCCAGCAGCTCCGGGGATTATGGCTACACCTTC
CASSSGDYGYTF
>.|.|TRBV15|TRBJ1-4
TGTGCCACCAGCAGAGAAGCCGGGGTGAGTGAAAAACTGTTTTTT
CATSREAGVSEKLFF
>TRBD2|.|TRBV7-2|TRBJ2-5
TGTGCCAGCAGCTTAGGGGGCGGGGGTGGAGAGACCCAGTACTTC
CASSLGGGGGETQYF
>TRBD1|.|TRBV29-1|TRBJ1-2
TGCAGCGTGGCGGACAGGGGCTATGGCTACACCTTC
CSVADRGYGYTF
>.|.|TRBV19|TRBJ2-2
TGTGCCAGTAGTATAGGGAGGGTCACCGGGGAGCTGTTTTTT
CASSIGRVTGELFF
>.|.|TRBV7-6|TRBJ2-5
TGTGCCAGCAGCCTCCCGGGGGAAGAGACCCAGTACTTC
CASSLPGEETQYF
>.|.|TRBV7-9|TRBJ1-3
TGTGCCAGCGGAGACGGAGCTGGAAACACCATATATTTT
CASGDGAGNTIYF
>.|once|TRBV6-5|TRBJ1-4
TGTGCCAGCAGTTTAGTCGACGGGGGTGAAAAACTGTTTTTT
CASSLVDGGEKLFF
>TRBD1|.|TRBV19|TRBJ1-2
TGTGCTTCTAAAAAGGGACAGAGGGTGGACTATGGCTACACCTTC
CASKKGQRVDYGYTF